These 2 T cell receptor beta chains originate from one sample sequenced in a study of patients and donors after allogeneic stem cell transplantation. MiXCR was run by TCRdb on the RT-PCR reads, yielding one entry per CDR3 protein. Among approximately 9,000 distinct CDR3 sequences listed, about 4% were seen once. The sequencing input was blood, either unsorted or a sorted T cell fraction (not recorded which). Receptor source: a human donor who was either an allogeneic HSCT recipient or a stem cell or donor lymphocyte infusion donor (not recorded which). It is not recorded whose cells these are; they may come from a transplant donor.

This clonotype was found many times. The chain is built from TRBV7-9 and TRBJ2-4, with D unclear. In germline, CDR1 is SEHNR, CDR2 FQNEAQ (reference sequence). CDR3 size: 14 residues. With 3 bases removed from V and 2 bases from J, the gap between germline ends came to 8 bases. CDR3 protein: CASSFVDSKNIQYF. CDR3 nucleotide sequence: TGTGCCAGCAGCTTCGTGGATTCCAAAAACATTCAGTACTTC. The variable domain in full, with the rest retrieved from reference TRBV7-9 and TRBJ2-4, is DTGVSQNPRHKITKRGQNVTFRCDPISEHNRLYWYRQTLGQGPEFLTYFQNEAQLEKSRLLSDRFSAERPKGSFSTLEIQRTEQGDSAMYLCASSFVDSKNIQYFGAGTRLSVL.

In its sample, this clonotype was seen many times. This CDR3 is CSARIGTGGTGELFF. CDR3 DNA sequence: TGCAGTGCTAGAATAGGGACAGGGGGCACCGGGGAGCTGTTTTTT. This chain uses TRBV20-1 with TRBJ2-2; 11 bases fit TRBD1. The CDR3 is 15 amino acids. J gave up 4 bases and V 2 bases, and 3 bases lay outside the gene matches. Germline V gene sequence: CDR1 DFQATT, CDR2 SNEGSKA (reference sequence).